Described below is a single T cell receptor (beta chain) sequence and its context. The data derive from a study of T cell repertoires in cytomegalovirus infection. A single record per CDR3 protein comes from TCRdb applying MiXCR to the reads. Of about 530,000 distinct CDR3 sequences in the sample, about a quarter are singletons; the top ten hold over 10%. The CDR3 totals 14 residues. Trimming stripped 2 bases from V and 7 bases from J, with 15 bases between. The sample was PBMCs. The gene calls are TRBV12-3 or TRBV12-4 and TRBJ2-7; either TRBD1 or TRBD2 may fit D (5 bases each). This receptor was obtained from a human donor in good health (CMV status not recorded). Some clones in this sample may be carry-over from other donors' samples. The CDR3 loop reads CASSLSYGTVEQYF. CDR3 nucleotides: TGTGCCAGCAGTTTATCCTACGGGACGGTTGAGCAGTACTTC.